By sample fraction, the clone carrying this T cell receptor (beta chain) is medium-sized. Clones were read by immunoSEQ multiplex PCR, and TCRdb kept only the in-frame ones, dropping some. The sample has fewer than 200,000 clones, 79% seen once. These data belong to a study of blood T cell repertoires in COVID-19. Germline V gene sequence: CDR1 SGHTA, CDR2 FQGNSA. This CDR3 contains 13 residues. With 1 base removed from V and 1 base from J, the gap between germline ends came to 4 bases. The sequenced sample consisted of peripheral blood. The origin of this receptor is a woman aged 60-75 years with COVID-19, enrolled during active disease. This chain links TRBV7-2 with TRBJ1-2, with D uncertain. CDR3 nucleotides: TGTGCCAGCAGCTTAGACAATAACTATGGCTACACCTTC. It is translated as CASSLDNNYGYTF.